This T cell receptor (beta chain) stems from a study of regulatory dendritic cells for organ transplantation. General study results and limits: Memory CD8+ clonal expansion seemed more limited with regulatory than mature dendritic cells. Naive CD4+ and CD8+ repertoires were highly diverse; memory CD8+ was most oligoclonal. Alloreactive memory CD8+ T cell pools varied considerably between individuals.

Worth noting for this clone: The antigen remains unidentified.

Libraries were prepared by immunoSEQ multiplex PCR; TCRdb keeps only in-frame clonotypes and omits some of them. The sample has under 50,000 clones, around nine tenths seen once. The specimen sequenced was naive CD8+ T cells from blood. Noted subset: CD45RA+ naive T cells. The TCR originated in a human donor in good health.

DNA for the CDR3: TGTGCCAGCAGCTTAGGTGGGGTGCCCAATCAGCCCCAGCATTTT. This codes for CASSLGGVPNQPQHF. This sequence joins TRBV7-8 and TRBJ1-5; D remains ambiguous. The CDR3 contains 15 residues. Germline V gene data show CDR1 as SGHVS and CDR2 as FQNEAQ. Trimming took off 1 base at V and 3 bases at J, with 10 bases between the two ends. The variable domain in full, with the rest retrieved from reference TRBV7-8 and TRBJ1-5, is GAGVSQSPRYKVAKRGQDVALRCDPISGHVSLFWYQQALGQGPEFLTYFQNEAQLDKSGLPSDRFFAERPEGSVSTLKIQRTQQEDSAVYLCASSLGGVPNQPQHFGDGTRLSIL.